This paragraph reports one T cell receptor (beta chain). The data stem from a study of Graves' ophthalmopathy and Graves' hyperthyroidism. Germline values: CDR1 ENHRY, CDR2 SYGVKD. Trimming cost V 4 bases and J 5 bases, with 12 bases left between them. There are 14 residues in the CDR3. The authors amplified TCR beta CDR3 regions, and they did so from RNA transcripts for repertoire sequencing. A first-round RT-PCR used HTBI primers, followed by a second-round multiplex PCR. TCRdb re-analysed the multiplex PCR reads in MiXCR, keeping a single row per CDR3 protein. The table records hundreds of thousands of distinct CDR3 sequences, approximately 39% of them present only once.

The receptor was derived from an adult man with Graves' ophthalmopathy. Sequencing used peripheral blood. The rearrangement links TRBV10-3 to TRBJ2-1; D assignment may be TRBD1 or TRBD2 (6 bases each). The CDR3 DNA sequence: TGTGCCATCAGTGTGGGGGCGGGGAACAATGAGCAGTTCTTC. Translation gives CAISVGAGNNEQFF.